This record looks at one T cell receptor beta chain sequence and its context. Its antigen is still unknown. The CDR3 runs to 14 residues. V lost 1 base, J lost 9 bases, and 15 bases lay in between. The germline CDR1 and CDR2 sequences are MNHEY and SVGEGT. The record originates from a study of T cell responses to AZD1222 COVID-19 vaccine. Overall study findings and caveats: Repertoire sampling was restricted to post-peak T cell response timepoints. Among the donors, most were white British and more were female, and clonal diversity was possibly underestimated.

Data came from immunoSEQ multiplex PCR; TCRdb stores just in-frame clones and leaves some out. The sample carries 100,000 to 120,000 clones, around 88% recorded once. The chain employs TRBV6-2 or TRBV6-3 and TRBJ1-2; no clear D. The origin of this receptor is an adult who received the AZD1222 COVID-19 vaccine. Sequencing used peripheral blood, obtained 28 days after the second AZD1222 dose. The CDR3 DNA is TGTGCCAGCAGTTACTTGGGGAGGGAAAATCGCTACACCTTC. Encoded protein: CASSYLGRENRYTF.